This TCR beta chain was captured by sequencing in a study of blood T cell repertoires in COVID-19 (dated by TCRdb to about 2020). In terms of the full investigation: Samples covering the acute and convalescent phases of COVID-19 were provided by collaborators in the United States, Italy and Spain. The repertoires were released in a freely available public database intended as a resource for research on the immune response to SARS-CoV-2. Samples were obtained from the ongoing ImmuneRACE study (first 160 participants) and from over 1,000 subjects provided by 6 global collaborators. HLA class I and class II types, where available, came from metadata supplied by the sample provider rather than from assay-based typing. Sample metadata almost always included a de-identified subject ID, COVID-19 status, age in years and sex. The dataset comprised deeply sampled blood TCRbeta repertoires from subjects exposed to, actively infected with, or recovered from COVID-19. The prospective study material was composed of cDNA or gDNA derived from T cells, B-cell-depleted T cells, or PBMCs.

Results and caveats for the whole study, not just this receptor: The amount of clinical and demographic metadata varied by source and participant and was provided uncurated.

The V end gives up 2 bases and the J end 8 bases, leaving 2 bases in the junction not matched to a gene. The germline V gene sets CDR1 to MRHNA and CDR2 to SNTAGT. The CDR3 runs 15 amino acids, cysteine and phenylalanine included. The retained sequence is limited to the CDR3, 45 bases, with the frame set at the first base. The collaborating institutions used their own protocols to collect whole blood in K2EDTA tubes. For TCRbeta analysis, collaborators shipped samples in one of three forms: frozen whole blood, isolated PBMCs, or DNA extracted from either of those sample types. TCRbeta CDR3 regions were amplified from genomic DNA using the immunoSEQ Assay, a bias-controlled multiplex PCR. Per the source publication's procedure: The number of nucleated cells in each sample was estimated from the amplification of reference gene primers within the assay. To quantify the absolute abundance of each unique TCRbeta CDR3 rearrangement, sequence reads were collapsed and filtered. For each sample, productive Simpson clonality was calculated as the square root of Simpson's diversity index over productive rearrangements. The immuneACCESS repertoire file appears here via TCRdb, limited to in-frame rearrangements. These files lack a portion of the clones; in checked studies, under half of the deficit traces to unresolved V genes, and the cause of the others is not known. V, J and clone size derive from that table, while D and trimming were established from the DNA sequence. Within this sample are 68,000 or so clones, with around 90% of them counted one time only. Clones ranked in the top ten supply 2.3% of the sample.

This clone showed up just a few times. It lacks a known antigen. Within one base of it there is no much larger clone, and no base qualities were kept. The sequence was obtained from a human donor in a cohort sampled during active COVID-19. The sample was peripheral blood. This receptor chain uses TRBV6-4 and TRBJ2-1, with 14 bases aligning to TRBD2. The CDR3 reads CASSDGTSGSDEQFF. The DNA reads TGTGCCAGCAGTGACGGGACTAGCGGGAGCGATGAGCAGTTCTTC.